Listed below are T cell receptor beta chains from one sample, sequenced in a study of blood T cell repertoires in COVID-19. Assay used: immunoSEQ multiplex PCR; TCRdb lists only in-frame clones, some missing. The table lists more than 55,000 clones, 90% of them singletons. The specimen sequenced was peripheral blood. These receptors originate from a man older than 75 with acute or convalescent COVID-19. CDR3s include the opening cysteine and the closing phenylalanine or tryptophan. The D gene is left open where the match is weak. Only part of the rows carry a size: once, few, many, or a class if the clone is expanded.

v_call: TRBV5-6; j_call: TRBJ2-5; d_call: TRBD2; clone_size: many; cdr3_aa: CASSLTSGTKETQYF; cdr3_nt: TGTGCCAGCAGCTTGACTAGCGGGACGAAAGAGACCCAGTACTTC
v_call: TRBV5-1; j_call: TRBJ1-1; d_call: TRBD1; clone_size: .; cdr3_aa: CASSFGTANTEAFF; cdr3_nt: TGCGCCAGCAGCTTCGGGACAGCGAACACTGAAGCTTTCTTT
v_call: TRBV7-2; j_call: TRBJ1-1; d_call: .; clone_size: .; cdr3_aa: CASSLGGGLNTEAFF; cdr3_nt: TGTGCCAGCAGCTTAGGGGGGGGGCTGAACACTGAAGCTTTCTTT
v_call: TRBV15; j_call: TRBJ2-5; d_call: TRBD1; clone_size: .; cdr3_aa: CATSRDAPGTGMKTQYF; cdr3_nt: TGTGCCACCAGCAGAGATGCACCCGGGACAGGGATGAAGACCCAGTACTTC
v_call: TRBV2; j_call: TRBJ1-2; d_call: .; clone_size: .; cdr3_aa: CASSVSLKPPNGYTF; cdr3_nt: TGTGCCAGCAGTGTGTCACTCAAGCCCCCAAATGGCTACACCTTC
v_call: TRBV19; j_call: TRBJ2-5; d_call: .; clone_size: .; cdr3_aa: CASSIGQKETQYF; cdr3_nt: TGTGCCAGTAGTATAGGACAGAAAGAGACCCAGTACTTC
v_call: TRBV3-1/TRBV3-2; j_call: TRBJ2-7; d_call: TRBD2; clone_size: few; cdr3_aa: CASSQEGVGLAGFEQYF; cdr3_nt: TGTGCCAGCAGCCAAGAAGGGGTGGGACTAGCGGGGTTCGAGCAGTACTTC
v_call: TRBV6-5; j_call: TRBJ1-2; d_call: .; clone_size: few; cdr3_aa: CASTTVRRTNYGYTF; cdr3_nt: TGTGCCAGCACCACAGTCCGAAGAACTAACTATGGCTACACCTTC
v_call: TRBV18; j_call: TRBJ1-2; d_call: .; clone_size: few; cdr3_aa: CASSPSGGSVNYGYTF; cdr3_nt: TGTGCCAGCTCACCTTCGGGAGGGAGTGTTAACTATGGCTACACCTTC
v_call: TRBV6-5; j_call: TRBJ1-2; d_call: .; clone_size: .; cdr3_aa: CASSYSRTAGNYGYTF; cdr3_nt: TGTGCCAGCAGTTACTCAAGAACAGCGGGGAACTATGGCTACACCTTC
v_call: TRBV29-1; j_call: TRBJ1-2; d_call: .; clone_size: .; cdr3_aa: CSVEAMGQPYGYTF; cdr3_nt: TGCAGCGTTGAGGCAATGGGCCAACCCTATGGCTACACCTTC
v_call: TRBV2; j_call: TRBJ2-3; d_call: TRBD2; clone_size: .; cdr3_aa: CASSDGAGTDTQYF; cdr3_nt: TGTGCCAGCAGTGATGGAGCGGGGACAGATACGCAGTATTTT
v_call: TRBV9; j_call: TRBJ1-6; d_call: TRBD1; clone_size: .; cdr3_aa: CASSVAQGANNSPLHF; cdr3_nt: TGTGCCAGCAGCGTAGCGCAGGGGGCTAATAATTCACCCCTCCACTTT
v_call: TRBV6-5; j_call: TRBJ2-7; d_call: TRBD2; clone_size: .; cdr3_aa: CASSYSGREGYEQYF; cdr3_nt: TGTGCCAGCAGTTACTCGGGCAGGGAGGGGTACGAGCAGTACTTC
v_call: TRBV30; j_call: TRBJ2-3; d_call: .; clone_size: few; cdr3_aa: CACQNTDTQYF; cdr3_nt: TGTGCCTGCCAGAACACAGATACGCAGTATTTT
v_call: TRBV12-3/TRBV12-4; j_call: TRBJ2-2; d_call: .; clone_size: .; cdr3_aa: CASSSSVGELFF; cdr3_nt: TGTGCCAGCAGTAGCAGCGTCGGGGAGCTGTTTTTT
v_call: TRBV3-1/TRBV3-2; j_call: TRBJ1-4; d_call: .; clone_size: .; cdr3_aa: CASSQGGFPTNEKLFF; cdr3_nt: TGTGCCAGCAGCCAAGGAGGGTTTCCAACTAATGAAAAACTGTTTTTT
v_call: TRBV4-1; j_call: TRBJ2-7; d_call: .; clone_size: .; cdr3_aa: CASSQDWQGSTYEQYF; cdr3_nt: TGCGCCAGCAGCCAAGACTGGCAGGGGTCGACCTACGAGCAGTACTTC
v_call: TRBV24-1; j_call: TRBJ2-5; d_call: .; clone_size: .; cdr3_aa: CATSDPLFETQYF; cdr3_nt: TGTGCCACCAGTGATCCACTTTTTGAGACCCAGTACTTC
v_call: TRBV19; j_call: TRBJ1-4; d_call: .; clone_size: .; cdr3_aa: CASSNPGVEKLFF; cdr3_nt: TGTGCCAGTAGTAACCCCGGGGTTGAAAAACTGTTTTTT
v_call: TRBV5-1; j_call: TRBJ2-7; d_call: TRBD1; clone_size: .; cdr3_aa: CASSSPGTGNEQYF; cdr3_nt: TGCGCCAGCAGCTCCCCCGGGACAGGGAACGAGCAGTACTTC
v_call: TRBV7-8; j_call: TRBJ2-7; d_call: .; clone_size: .; cdr3_aa: CGSGNSYEQYF; cdr3_nt: TGTGGCTCAGGGAACTCCTACGAGCAGTACTTC
v_call: TRBV19; j_call: TRBJ1-4; d_call: TRBD1; clone_size: .; cdr3_aa: CATTQEGQSIPTNEKLFF; cdr3_nt: TGTGCCACTACTCAGGAGGGACAGTCGATTCCAACTAATGAAAAACTGTTTTTT
v_call: TRBV5-4; j_call: TRBJ2-1; d_call: .; clone_size: .; cdr3_aa: CASSGPTGSSYNEQFF; cdr3_nt: TGTGCCAGCAGCGGCCCTACAGGCAGCTCCTACAATGAGCAGTTCTTC
v_call: TRBV3-1/TRBV3-2; j_call: TRBJ2-5; d_call: .; clone_size: .; cdr3_aa: CASSQGAVETQYF; cdr3_nt: TGTGCCAGCAGCCAGGGGGCCGTAGAGACCCAGTACTTC
v_call: TRBV29-1; j_call: TRBJ1-1; d_call: .; clone_size: few; cdr3_aa: CSANLNTEAFF; cdr3_nt: TGCAGCGCTAATCTGAACACTGAAGCTTTCTTT
v_call: TRBV5-1; j_call: TRBJ1-5; d_call: TRBD1; clone_size: .; cdr3_aa: CASSLLGQEDQPQHF; cdr3_nt: TGCGCCAGCAGCCTGCTGGGACAGGAGGATCAGCCCCAGCATTTT
v_call: TRBV6-5; j_call: TRBJ1-1; d_call: .; clone_size: once; cdr3_aa: CASSYSRGRNTEAFF; cdr3_nt: TGTGCCAGCAGTTACTCGCGGGGGCGGAACACTGAAGCTTTCTTT
v_call: TRBV7-2; j_call: TRBJ2-3; d_call: TRBD2; clone_size: .; cdr3_aa: CASSLGLAEGADTQYF; cdr3_nt: TGTGCCAGCAGCTTGGGACTAGCGGAAGGGGCAGATACGCAGTATTTT
v_call: TRBV5-1; j_call: TRBJ2-3; d_call: TRBD2; clone_size: .; cdr3_aa: CASSPGGTSFTDTQYF; cdr3_nt: TGCGCCAGCAGCCCCGGCGGGACTAGCTTCACAGATACGCAGTATTTT
v_call: TRBV30; j_call: TRBJ2-3; d_call: .; clone_size: .; cdr3_aa: CAWSVGGGNTQYF; cdr3_nt: TGTGCCTGGAGTGTGGGGGGAGGAAATACGCAGTATTTT
v_call: TRBV5-1; j_call: TRBJ2-2; d_call: .; clone_size: .; cdr3_aa: CASSLGQGDGELFF; cdr3_nt: TGCGCCAGCAGCTTGGGGCAGGGTGACGGGGAGCTGTTTTTT
v_call: TRBV2; j_call: TRBJ2-4; d_call: TRBD2; clone_size: .; cdr3_aa: CASSSGTSPNIQYF; cdr3_nt: TGTGCCAGCAGTTCCGGGACTAGCCCTAACATTCAGTACTTC
v_call: TRBV11-3; j_call: TRBJ2-1; d_call: TRBD2; clone_size: .; cdr3_aa: CASSFGGGVGNEQFF; cdr3_nt: TGTGCCAGCAGCTTTGGTGGGGGGGTCGGCAATGAGCAGTTCTTC